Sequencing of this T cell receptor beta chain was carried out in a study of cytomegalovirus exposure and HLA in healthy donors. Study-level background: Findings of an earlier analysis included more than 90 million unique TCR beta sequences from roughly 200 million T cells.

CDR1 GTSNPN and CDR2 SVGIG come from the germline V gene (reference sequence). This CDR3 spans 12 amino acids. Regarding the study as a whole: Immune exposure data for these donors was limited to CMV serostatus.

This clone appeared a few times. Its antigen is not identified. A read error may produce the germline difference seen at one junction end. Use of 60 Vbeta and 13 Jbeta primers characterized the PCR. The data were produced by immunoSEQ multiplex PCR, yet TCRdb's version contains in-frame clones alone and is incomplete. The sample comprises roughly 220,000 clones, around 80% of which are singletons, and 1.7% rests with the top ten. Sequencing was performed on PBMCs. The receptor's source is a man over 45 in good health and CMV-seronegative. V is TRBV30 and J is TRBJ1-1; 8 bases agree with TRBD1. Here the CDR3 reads CAWSVSGGVRNF. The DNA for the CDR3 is TGTGCCTGGAGTGTATCAGGGGGCGTCCGGAATTTT.